Each of the 29 T cell receptor beta chains below was sequenced from the same sample in a study of blood T cell repertoires in COVID-19. Sequencing used immunoSEQ multiplex PCR; TCRdb keeps in-frame clones, though not all of them. Of about 380,000 clones in the sample, nearly 90% were seen once. Sequenced material: peripheral blood. The receptors were gathered from a man aged 18-30 years with active or convalescent COVID-19.

The V call is TRBV19, the J call TRBJ1-5, with D unclear. Germline CDR1 and CDR2: LNHDA and SQIVND (reference sequence). With 8 bases removed from V and 7 bases from J, the gap between germline ends came to 18 bases. The CDR3 length is 14 residues. The CDR3 DNA reads TGTGCCAGTCACGGGCGGGGATCTTTCCAGCCCCAGCATTTT. This translates into CASHGRGSFQPQHF.

The chain combines TRBV2 with TRBJ2-1, with 10 bases that match TRBD1. V gave up 1 base and J gave up 5 bases; unmatched junction bases: 2. The CDR3 loop spans 15 amino acids. Germline-derived CDR1 and CDR2 are SNHLY and FYNNEI. As DNA, the CDR3 is TGTGCCAGCAGTGAAGGACAGGGGGCCCACAATGAGCAGTTCTTC. Translating gives CASSEGQGAHNEQFF.

The chain has TRBV28 and TRBJ1-1, with TRBD1 as a possible D gene (6 bases). This CDR3 spans 14 amino acids. With 3 bases removed from V and 1 base from J, the gap between germline ends came to 9 bases. Looked up from germline, CDR1 is MDHEN and CDR2 is SYDVKM. CDR3 nucleotides: TGTGCCAGCAGTTTGACAGGAGCGAACACTGAAGCTTTCTTT. Residues: CASSLTGANTEAFF.

J is TRBJ2-5 and V is TRBV3-1 (or the pseudogene TRBV3-2); D is possibly TRBD1 (5 bases). Trimming left V 3 bases short and J 9 bases short, with 11 bases between. Looked up from germline, CDR1 is LGHDT and CDR2 is YNNKEL (reference sequence). This CDR3 contains 12 residues. CDR3 nucleotide sequence: TGTGCCAGCAGCCAGGCAGGGCTGGCCCAGTACTTC. Translation: CASSQAGLAQYF.

The chain links TRBV4-1 to TRBJ1-1, with 11 bases aligning to TRBD1. Germline-derived CDR1 and CDR2 are MGHRA and YSYEKL. This CDR3 contains 16 residues. The V gene end was trimmed by 1 base and the J gene end by 4 bases; junction bases not matched to a gene: 5. CDR3 nucleotide sequence: TGCGCCAGCAGCCAAGGGGCTGGGACAGGGGGCACTGAAGCTTTCTTT. Translating gives CASSQGAGTGGTEAFF.

The table lists this clone with a count of one. The chain links TRBV7-9 to TRBJ2-1, with 15 bases that match TRBD2. Germline assignment: CDR1 SEHNR and CDR2 FQNEAQ (reference sequence). The CDR3 runs 18 residues. With V trimmed by 5 bases and J by 0 bases, 5 bases remained unmatched. The CDR3 loop reads CASSGTSGGRSSYNEQFF. For the CDR3, the DNA is TGTGCCAGCAGCGGGACTAGCGGGGGGCGAAGCTCCTACAATGAGCAGTTCTTC.

The V gene is TRBV5-6, the J gene TRBJ2-5; 9 nucleotides line up with TRBD1. The junction had 8 bases not matched to a gene; V was cut back by 4 bases and J by 1 base. The CDR3 consists of 16 residues. Germline CDR1 and CDR2: SGHDT and YYEEEE. The CDR3 DNA reads TGTGCCAGCAGCGAAACCGGGACAGGGTTCCAAGAGACCCAGTACTTC. Translation gives CASSETGTGFQETQYF.

CDR3 sequence reads: CASSLVRDLSSGANVLTF. The CDR3 nucleotides are TGTGCCAGCTCACTCGTCCGGGACTTGAGCTCTGGGGCCAACGTCCTGACTTTC. This rearrangement joins TRBV18 to TRBJ2-6; TRBD2 might be the D (6 bases). CDR3 length: 18 residues. V lost 4 bases, J lost 0 bases, and 16 bases lay in between. Germline V gene sequence: CDR1 KGHSH, CDR2 LQKENI.

CDR3 nucleotides: TGTGCCAGCAGCGCCTCAGGGGCGGCTAACTACGAGCAGTACTTC. It is translated as CASSASGAANYEQYF. V usage is TRBV9 and J usage is TRBJ2-7; a possible D gene is TRBD1 (6 bases). Germline-derived CDR1 and CDR2 are SGDLS and YYNGEE. With 3 bases removed from V and 3 bases from J, the gap between germline ends came to 16 bases. The CDR3 length is 15 residues.

The gene calls are TRBV14 and TRBJ2-2; the D is unclear. Germline CDR1 and CDR2: SGHDN and FVKESK. Trimming took off 0 bases at V and 4 bases at J, with 6 bases between the two ends. This CDR3 has 14 amino acids. The CDR3 region is CASSQDLGTGELFF. In DNA form, the CDR3 reads TGTGCCAGCAGCCAAGATCTAGGCACCGGGGAGCTGTTTTTT. Full variable domain (rest looked up from reference TRBV14 and TRBJ2-2): EAGVTQFPSHSVIEKGQTVTLRCDPISGHDNLYWYRRVMGKEIKFLLHFVKESKQDESGMPNNRFLAERTGGTYSTLKVQPAELEDSGVYFCASSQDLGTGELFFGEGSRLTVL.

This clone was detected only once. The chain uses TRBV9 and TRBJ2-1, with 9 bases aligning to TRBD2. CDR1 is SGDLS and CDR2 is YYNGEE in the germline V gene. V lost 0 bases and J lost 2; bases outside the gene matches: 3. CDR3 length equals 16 residues. For the CDR3, the DNA is TGTGCCAGCAGCGTAGATCTAGCGGGGACCTACAATGAGCAGTTCTTC. It codes for CASSVDLAGTYNEQFF.

CDR3 amino acids: CASSPSPQTVSSPLHF. In DNA form, the CDR3 reads TGTGCCAGCAGCCCTAGTCCCCAGACAGTCAGTTCACCCCTCCACTTT. The chain joins TRBV9 to TRBJ1-6, with D possibly being TRBD1 (5 bases). Germline lookup yields CDR1 SGDLS and CDR2 YYNGEE. V was shortened by 4 bases and J by 9 bases, with 20 bases between the two germline ends. The CDR3 has 16 residues.

The chain employs TRBV19 and TRBJ1-6; unclear D gene. CDR3 size: 17 residues. Germline assignment: CDR1 LNHDA and CDR2 SQIVND (reference sequence). Deletions cut 1 base from V and 0 bases from J, with 10 bases between. The CDR3 reads CASSIVGTFSYNSPLHF. CDR3 nucleotide sequence: TGTGCCAGTAGTATAGTTGGTACTTTCTCCTATAATTCACCCCTCCACTTT.

J is TRBJ1-2 and V is TRBV11-2; 7 bases align to TRBD1. V shed 5 bases and J 4 bases; nucleotides not matched to a gene: 4. The germline V gene encodes CDR1 SGHAT and CDR2 FQNNGV. This CDR3 region has 13 residues. CDR3 sequence: CASSKTGIYGYTF. The DNA of the CDR3 is TGTGCCAGCAGCAAGACAGGGATCTATGGCTACACCTTC.

The genes are TRBV18 and TRBJ1-3; 7 positions agree with TRBD1. Germline CDR1 KGHSH, CDR2 LQKENI. Losses at the gene ends were 5 bases for V and 0 bases for J; bases not matched to a gene: 10. The CDR3 runs 17 residues. CDR3: CASSGDSAASSGNTIYF. The CDR3 region has the DNA TGTGCCAGCTCAGGGGACAGTGCGGCGAGCTCTGGAAACACCATATATTTT.

About this clone itself: A read error may account for a junction end that differs from germline. This rearrangement joins TRBV7-7 to TRBJ2-1; maybe TRBD2 (6 bases). This CDR3 has 17 residues. Germline V gene sequence: CDR1 SSHAT, CDR2 FNYEAQ (reference sequence). Here the CDR3 reads CASSPSSGWLTYNEQFF. CDR3 sequence (DNA): TGTGCTAGCAGCCCGTCCAGCGGGTGGTTGACCTACAATGAGCAGTTCTTC.

This chain joins TRBV6-2 or TRBV6-3 and TRBJ1-2; D unclear. This CDR3 comprises 15 residues. From germline, CDR1 is MNHEY and CDR2 SVGEGT. V was clipped by 6 bases and J by 8 bases, with 22 bases between them. CDR3 bases: TGTGCCAGCAGCCCCGAGGCGGCGGGTCGAGGCGGCTACACCTTC. This translates into CASSPEAAGRGGYTF.

The chain links TRBV27 to TRBJ1-2; 7 positions match TRBD1. Germline V gives CDR1 MNHEY, CDR2 SMNVEV (reference sequence). CDR3 length equals 16 residues. V lost 4 bases, J lost 0 bases, and 8 bases stayed unmatched. The CDR3: CASSSSRGVANYGYTF. The DNA for the CDR3 is TGTGCCAGCAGTTCCTCCAGGGGGGTTGCTAACTATGGCTACACCTTC.

This clone came up a few times. Here the CDR3 DNA reads TGTGCCAGCTCACAACAGACAGGGGGCGACGCTGAAGCTTTCTTT. Translating it yields CASSQQTGGDAEAFF. The rearrangement joins TRBV18 to TRBJ1-1; TRBD1 matches 10 bases. The trim removed 4 bases at V and 6 bases at J, leaving 8 bases unmatched. Germline lookup yields CDR1 KGHSH and CDR2 LQKENI. The CDR3 contains 15 residues.

The chain employs TRBV27 and TRBJ1-5; 7 positions match TRBD1. Trimming at V came to 6 bases and at J to 4 bases, leaving 12 bases not matched to a gene. Germline values: CDR1 MNHEY, CDR2 SMNVEV (reference sequence). The CDR3 extends over 16 amino acids. The CDR3 DNA reads TGTGCCAGCAGAAAGGCGCGACAGGGCGGAAATCAGCCCCAGCATTTT. Translation gives CASRKARQGGNQPQHF.

The chain links TRBV10-3 to TRBJ2-7, with TRBD1 as a possible D gene (5 bases). CDR1 and CDR2 (germline): ENHRY, SYGVKD. The CDR3 runs 13 residues. V was shortened by 2 bases and J by 4 bases, with 9 bases between the two germline ends. The CDR3 loop reads CAISEPTEYEQYF. DNA for the CDR3: TGTGCCATCAGTGAGCCGACAGAGTACGAGCAGTACTTC.

This chain uses TRBV7-2 with TRBJ2-2; the match to TRBD2 covers 11 bases. This CDR3 is built from 16 residues. Germline trimming cut 1 base from V and 6 bases from J; bases unmatched to any gene: 4. Per the germline V gene, CDR1 is SGHTA and CDR2 is FQGNSA. The CDR3 DNA follows: TGTGCCAGCAGCTTAGAATCTAGCGGGAGGTCCGGGGAGCTGTTTTTT. The encoded protein is CASSLESSGRSGELFF.

For the CDR3, the DNA is TGTGCCAGCAGTTACACTGGGACTGCGGATACTGAAGCTTTCTTT. Its protein is CASSYTGTADTEAFF. The chain employs TRBV6-5 and TRBJ1-1; maybe TRBD1 (5 bases). Germline assignment: CDR1 MNHEY and CDR2 SVGAGI. V gave up 2 bases and J gave up 5 bases, with 15 bases separating them. The CDR3 totals 15 residues.

The CDR3 DNA reads TGTGCCAGCAGCCTGACCAAAACAGGGCCAGGAGAGCAGTACTTC. Translation gives CASSLTKTGPGEQYF. The V call is TRBV6-5, the J call TRBJ2-7, with D possibly being TRBD1 (6 bases). V was clipped by 6 bases and J by 7 bases, with 22 bases between them. CDR3 length: 15 amino acids. Per the germline V gene, CDR1 is MNHEY and CDR2 is SVGAGI.

The rearrangement uses TRBV18 and TRBJ2-2, with D tentatively TRBD1 (6 bases). This CDR3 has 15 amino acids. Germline V CDR1 and CDR2: KGHSH, LQKENI. Between the trimmed V and J ends, which lost 2 bases and 1 base, there was a span of 8 bases. CDR3 sequence: CASSPIQGNTGELFF. CDR3 nucleotide sequence: TGTGCCAGCTCACCAATACAGGGGAACACCGGGGAGCTGTTTTTT.

The rearrangement uses TRBV27 and TRBJ2-5; 8 nucleotides line up with TRBD2. This CDR3 spans 15 amino acids. The germline gives CDR1 MNHEY, CDR2 SMNVEV (reference sequence). V shed 0 bases, J shed 5 bases, and the junction held 5 bases outside the gene matches. The CDR3 spells CASSLSIQRGETQYF. The CDR3 DNA is TGTGCCAGCAGTTTATCGATACAGCGGGGGGAGACCCAGTACTTC.

The chain has TRBV9 and TRBJ2-1; 12 nucleotides line up with TRBD2. CDR1 is SGDLS and CDR2 is YYNGEE in the germline V gene. CDR3 length: 20 residues. V lost 5 bases and J lost 0; bases outside the gene matches: 15. The CDR3 protein is CASSPTLRLAGGSSYNEQFF. The CDR3 DNA is TGTGCCAGCAGTCCCACATTGCGGCTAGCGGGAGGGAGCTCCTACAATGAGCAGTTCTTC. Complete variable domain (other parts from reference TRBV9 and TRBJ2-1): DSGVTQTPKHLITATGQRVTLRCSPRSGDLSVYWYQQSLDQGLQFLIQYYNGEERAKGNILERFSAQQFPDLHSELNLSSLELGDSALYFCASSPTLRLAGGSSYNEQFFGPGTRLTVL.

The chain is built from TRBV19 and TRBJ2-3; tentative D call: TRBD1 (5 bases). Germline V lookup: CDR1 LNHDA, CDR2 SQIVND (reference sequence). The germline V and J ends were trimmed by 4 bases and 2 bases, with 7 bases remaining between them. The CDR3 extends over 13 amino acids. The CDR3 coding sequence is TGTGCCAGTAGTACGACAGTCACAGATACGCAGTATTTT. It yields the protein CASSTTVTDTQYF.

The chain has TRBV5-6 and TRBJ2-2; maybe TRBD1 (5 bases). Per germline, CDR1 SGHDT and CDR2 YYEEEE. With 5 bases removed from V and 5 bases from J, the gap between germline ends came to 10 bases. This CDR3 spans 13 amino acids. The DNA of the CDR3 is TGTGCCAGCAGAAATCAGGGAACCGGGGAGCTGTTTTTT. Translation gives CASRNQGTGELFF.